This T cell receptor (beta chain) was sequenced for a study of blood T cell repertoires in COVID-19 (TCRdb year 2020). About the full investigation: Samples from collaborators originated in the United States, Italy and Spain and spanned both the acute and convalescent phases of COVID-19. The prospective study material was composed of cDNA or gDNA derived from T cells, B-cell-depleted T cells, or PBMCs. The dataset comprised deeply sampled blood TCRbeta repertoires from subjects exposed to, actively infected with, or recovered from COVID-19. The repertoires were made available in a free public database intended to serve as a resource for research on the immune response to SARS-CoV-2. Samples came from the ongoing ImmuneRACE study (first 160 participants) plus 1,254 subjects from 6 global collaborators. The sample metadata nearly always contained a de-identified subject ID, COVID-19 status, age in years and sex. Where HLA class I and class II types were available, the types were taken from metadata supplied by the sample provider, not from assay-based typing.

Participants in the prospective study were enrolled through a virtual design, were aged about 18 to 90 years, and lived in about two dozen United States geographic areas. Cohort assignment in the prospective study relied on participant-reported clinical history from a screening survey and a study questionnaire. ImmuneRACE Cohort 3 recovered participants were defined by two consecutive negative NP/OP PCR tests, healthcare professional clearance, or symptom resolution. Each participant in the prospective study had whole blood, serum and a nasopharyngeal or oropharyngeal swab collected by mobile phlebotomists. Participants in the prospective study had the option to provide additional blood draws and questionnaires over a 2-month period. Blood samples from the prospective study were shipped frozen or at room temperature prior to DNA extraction. Study-wide conclusions, independent of this receptor: Clinical and demographic metadata were provided uncurated, with the amount varying by source and participant.

TCRbeta CDR3 regions were amplified from genomic DNA using the immunoSEQ Assay, a bias-controlled multiplex PCR. Per the original workflow: Within the assay, amplification of reference gene primers was used to estimate how many nucleated cells each sample contained. To quantify the absolute abundance of each unique TCRbeta CDR3 rearrangement, sequence reads were collapsed and filtered. For each sample, productive Simpson clonality was calculated as the square root of Simpson's diversity index across productive rearrangements. TCRdb limited this immuneACCESS table to in-frame rearrangements with V and J called. A share of clones is missing; checked studies link under half to unresolved V genes, and the rest is unexplained. That table gives V, J and clone size, and the DNA gave D and trimming. Across this sample there are some 300,000 clones, with roughly 88% seen only once. 1% of the sample is in the top ten clones.

This clone is a singleton in its sample. The specificity of this receptor is unknown. Per-base quality was not reported, and no clone a single base away is much larger than it. Specimen: PBMCs or T cells enriched from blood (not recorded which). The receptor comes from a woman aged 25 to 45 who had recovered from COVID-19.

Read as DNA, the sequence is TGTGCCAGCAGCCAAGATTCCGGGAGTAATTCACCCCTCCACTTT. This codes for CASSQDSGSNSPLHF. The chain is made from TRBV3-1 (or the pseudogene TRBV3-2) and TRBJ1-6; confidence is insufficient to name the D gene. For CDR1 and CDR2, the germline V gene (reference sequence) lists LGHDT and YNNKEL. The trim is 0 bases for V and 6 bases for J, with a gap of 9 bases between the germline ends. The CDR3 runs 15 amino acids, cysteine and phenylalanine included. The sequence is cut down to CDR3 DNA, 45 bases in frame from base 1.